Shown below are 20 T cell receptor beta chains from a single sample sequenced in a study of T cell responses to AZD1222 COVID-19 vaccine. TCRdb's table, derived via immunoSEQ multiplex PCR, lists solely in-frame clones and lacks some. The data show about 140,000 clones, with more than 80% seen just once and about 7.5% held by the top ten. The source material was peripheral blood, sampled 28 days after the second dose of the MenACWY control vaccine. Source of these receptors: an adult who received the MenACWY meningococcal vaccine as a control.

This rearrangement joins TRBV7-3 to TRBJ2-7, with 11 bases matching TRBD2. J was trimmed by 4 bases and V by 4 bases; bases with no gene match: 6. The germline CDR1 and CDR2 sequences are SGHTA and FQGTGA. The CDR3 loop spans 15 amino acids. CDR3 sequence: CASSSPTSGVYEQYF. The CDR3 region has the DNA TGTGCCAGCAGCTCGCCGACTAGCGGGGTTTACGAGCAGTACTTC.

V gene TRBV7-9 combines with J gene TRBJ1-2; D possibly corresponds to TRBD1 (5 bases). CDR3 length equals 14 residues. Germline assignment: CDR1 SEHNR and CDR2 FQNEAQ (reference sequence). The V and J ends lost 5 bases and 3 bases respectively, with 13 bases between them. Here the CDR3 reads CASSPGTADYGYTF. Written as DNA, the CDR3 is TGTGCCAGCAGCCCCGGGACCGCCGACTATGGCTACACCTTC.

The CDR3 DNA reads TGTGCCAGCAGTGGTAGGGGGACTAGCTTCAATGAGCAGTTCTTC. The encoded protein is CASSGRGTSFNEQFF. The chain is built from TRBV2 and TRBJ2-1; 9 bases agree with TRBD2. Trimming took 4 bases from V and 6 from J; bases not matched to a gene: 7. Germline CDR1 is SNHLY and CDR2 is FYNNEI. This CDR3 comprises 15 residues.

The chain links TRBV7-8 to TRBJ2-3, with D perhaps TRBD2 (5 bases). The length of the CDR3 is 16 residues. Germline CDR1 reads SGHVS; CDR2 reads FQNEAQ. V was shortened by 1 base and J by 1 base, with 12 bases between the two germline ends. DNA of the CDR3: TGTGCCAGCAGCTTAGTTCTAGCCGCGGGCACAGATACGCAGTATTTT. Protein sequence: CASSLVLAAGTDTQYF.

The rearrangement uses TRBV5-1 and TRBJ1-6; the D is unclear. CDR3 length: 15 residues. V was pared by 0 bases and J by 7 bases, with 11 bases between. Germline-derived CDR1 and CDR2 are SGHRS and YFSETQ. CDR3 residues: CASSLDGAPNSPLHF. The CDR3, as DNA: TGCGCCAGCAGCTTGGACGGAGCCCCGAATTCACCCCTCCACTTT.

The chain couples TRBV20-1 to TRBJ1-1; perhaps TRBD1 as D (5 bases). The CDR3 runs to 14 residues. V was cut by 3 bases and J by 1 base, with 12 bases left in between. Germline V gives CDR1 DFQATT, CDR2 SNEGSKA (reference sequence). The CDR3, as DNA: TGCAGTGCTAGTGTAGACAGTACGAACACTGAAGCTTTCTTT. This gives the protein CSASVDSTNTEAFF.

This clone was detected once. The chain recombines TRBV5-1 with TRBJ1-3; a possible D gene is TRBD1 (6 bases). The CDR3 has 16 amino acids. Germline lookup yields CDR1 SGHRS and CDR2 YFSETQ. The V end lost 0 bases, the J end lost 0 bases, and 10 bases lay between the germline ends. The CDR3 DNA sequence: TGCGCCAGCAGCTTGGGACAGGTTCACTCTGGAAACACCATATATTTT. Its translation: CASSLGQVHSGNTIYF.

This clone turned up a few times. V and J are TRBV3-1 (or the pseudogene TRBV3-2) and TRBJ1-6; 7 bases line up with TRBD1. Germline V gene data show CDR1 as LGHDT and CDR2 as YNNKEL (reference sequence). V gave up 1 base and J gave up 4 bases; unmatched junction bases: 13. The CDR3 is 19 amino acids. The DNA for the CDR3 is TGTGCCAGCAGCCAAGGAATTGGCCGGACAGGAATTTATAATTCACCCCTCCACTTT. Translating gives CASSQGIGRTGIYNSPLHF.

The V and J genes are TRBV28 and TRBJ2-7; 8 bases agree with TRBD1. The CDR3 has 14 amino acids. V was pared by 2 bases and J by 7 bases, with 7 bases of the junction left unmatched. CDR1 is MDHEN and CDR2 is SYDVKM in the germline V gene. The CDR3: CASSLGQGLGEQYF. The CDR3 nucleotides read TGTGCCAGCAGTTTAGGACAGGGCTTGGGGGAGCAGTACTTC.

The chain employs TRBV7-2 and TRBJ2-5, with 9 nucleotides matching TRBD2. This CDR3 comprises 14 residues. Trimming cost V 6 bases and J 1 base; bases outside gene matches: 3. The germline CDR1 and CDR2 sequences are SGHTA and FQGNSA. The CDR3 DNA is TGTGCCAGCAGACTAGCGGGCACCCAAGAGACCCAGTACTTC. This codes for CASRLAGTQETQYF.

The V and J genes are TRBV3-1 (or the pseudogene TRBV3-2) and TRBJ2-5; D gene uncertain. V lost 0 bases and J lost 5, with 13 bases in between. The CDR3 loop spans 15 amino acids. Germline loops: CDR1 LGHDT, CDR2 YNNKEL (reference sequence). CDR3 coding DNA: TGTGCCAGCAGCCAAGATATTTCGGCAGAGGAGACCCAGTACTTC. Its protein is CASSQDISAEETQYF.

The chain has TRBV5-8 and TRBJ1-5, with 8 bases lining up with TRBD1. Trimming cost V 3 bases and J 6 bases; bases outside gene matches: 8. In germline, CDR1 is SGHTS, CDR2 YDEGEE. This CDR3 is built from 15 residues. The CDR3 protein is CASSWMDRVGQPQHF. CDR3 bases: TGTGCCAGCAGCTGGATGGACAGGGTTGGTCAGCCCCAGCATTTT.

The chain employs TRBV19 and TRBJ1-1, with TRBD1 matching 7 bases. Trimming removed 8 bases from V and 9 bases from J; junction bases left unmatched: 12. Germline lookup yields CDR1 LNHDA and CDR2 SQIVND (reference sequence). The CDR3 contains 13 residues. The CDR3: CASSGQLGRKAFF. The CDR3 DNA reads as TGTGCCAGTTCGGGACAGCTAGGTCGGAAAGCTTTCTTT.

This chain joins TRBV30 and TRBJ1-5; 8 bases are a match to TRBD1. J lost 1 base, V lost 3 bases, and 5 bases had no gene match. CDR1 and CDR2 (germline): GTSNPN, SVGIG (reference sequence). The CDR3 contains 15 residues. The CDR3 DNA reads TGTGCCTGGAGCAGGGGGCGGATCAGCAATCAGCCCCAGCATTTT. Protein: CAWSRGRISNQPQHF.

This sequence joins TRBV19 and TRBJ2-5; the match to TRBD1 covers 7 bases. With 3 bases clipped from V and 5 bases from J, the junction kept 21 bases outside the gene matches. From germline, CDR1 is LNHDA and CDR2 SQIVND (reference sequence). This CDR3 has 19 amino acids. The CDR3 sequence: CASSIQTRDSLGLGETQYF. CDR3 DNA sequence: TGTGCCAGTAGTATTCAAACTCGGGACAGTTTGGGATTGGGTGAGACCCAGTACTTC.

The genes are TRBV5-6 and TRBJ2-7; 9 bases fit TRBD2. Germline assignment: CDR1 SGHDT and CDR2 YYEEEE. Germline trimming cut 4 bases from V and 3 bases from J; bases unmatched to any gene: 5. The CDR3 length is 14 residues. The CDR3 nucleotides read TGTGCCAGCAGCAGAATAGCGGGAGACTACGAGCAGTACTTC. This codes for CASSRIAGDYEQYF.

This chain links TRBV6-6 with TRBJ1-6, with no clear D. Germline V gives CDR1 MNHNY, CDR2 SVGAGI (reference sequence). V was shortened by 4 bases and J by 3 bases, with 4 bases between the two germline ends. CDR3 size: 13 residues. CDR3 coding DNA: TGTGCCAGCAGTTTCAGCTATAATTCACCCCTCCACTTT. Residues: CASSFSYNSPLHF.

This clone showed up just once. This chain joins TRBV4-1 and TRBJ2-4, with 9 bases aligning to TRBD2. This CDR3 comprises 20 residues. With V trimmed by 2 bases and J by 8 bases, 22 bases remained unmatched. Germline assignment: CDR1 MGHRA and CDR2 YSYEKL. The CDR3 DNA sequence: TGCGCCAGCAGCCAAAAGGTGGACAGCCGGTTCGGCGGGAGGGAGGACATTCAGTACTTC. This encodes CASSQKVDSRFGGREDIQYF.

This chain uses TRBV27 with TRBJ2-2; 7 positions match TRBD2. The germline CDR1 and CDR2 sequences are MNHEY and SMNVEV (reference sequence). With V trimmed by 5 bases and J by 7 bases, 10 bases remained unmatched. This CDR3 is built from 15 residues. The CDR3: CASSVSSGVGGELFF. CDR3 in DNA: TGTGCCAGCAGTGTTTCGAGCGGGGTTGGCGGGGAGCTGTTTTTT.

This chain uses TRBV5-1 with TRBJ2-3; TRBD1 matches 9 bases. The CDR3 is 15 amino acids. V shed 4 bases and J 0 bases; nucleotides not matched to a gene: 3. CDR1 is SGHRS and CDR2 is YFSETQ in the germline V gene. CDR3 protein: CASSRTGASTDTQYF. CDR3 nucleotides: TGCGCCAGCAGCCGGACAGGGGCTAGCACAGATACGCAGTATTTT.